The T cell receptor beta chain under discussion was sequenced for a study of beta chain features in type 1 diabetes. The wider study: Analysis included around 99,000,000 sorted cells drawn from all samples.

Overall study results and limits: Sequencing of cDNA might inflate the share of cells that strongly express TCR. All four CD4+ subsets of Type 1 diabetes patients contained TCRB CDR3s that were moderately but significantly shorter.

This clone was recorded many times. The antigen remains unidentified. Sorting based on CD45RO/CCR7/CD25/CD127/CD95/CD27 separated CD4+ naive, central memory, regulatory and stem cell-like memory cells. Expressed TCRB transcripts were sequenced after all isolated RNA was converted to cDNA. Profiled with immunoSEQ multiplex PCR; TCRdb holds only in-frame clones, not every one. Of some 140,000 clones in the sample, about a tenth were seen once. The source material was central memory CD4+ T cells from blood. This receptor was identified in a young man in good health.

CDR3 in amino acids: CASSQERTSGFANTGELFF. The CDR3 DNA follows: TGTGCCAGCAGCCAAGAGAGGACTAGCGGCTTCGCGAACACCGGGGAGCTGTTTTTT. The chain recombines TRBV4-2 with TRBJ2-2, with 10 positions matching TRBD2. The CDR3 covers 19 residues. Germline V CDR1 and CDR2: LGHNA, YNFKEQ. The V segment lost 0 bases and the J segment 0 bases; nucleotides outside the gene matches: 7.